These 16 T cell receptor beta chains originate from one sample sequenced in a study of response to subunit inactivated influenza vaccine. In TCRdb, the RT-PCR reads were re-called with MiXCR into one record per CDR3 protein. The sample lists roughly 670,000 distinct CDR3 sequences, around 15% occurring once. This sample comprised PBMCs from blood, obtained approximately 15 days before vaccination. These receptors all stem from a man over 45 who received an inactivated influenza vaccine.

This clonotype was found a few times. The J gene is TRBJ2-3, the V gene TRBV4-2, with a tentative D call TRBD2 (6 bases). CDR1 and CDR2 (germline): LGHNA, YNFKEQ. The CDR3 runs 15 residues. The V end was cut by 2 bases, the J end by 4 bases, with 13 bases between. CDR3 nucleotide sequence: TGTGCCAGCAGCCAATCGCTAGCGAGGGCAGATACGCAGTATTTT. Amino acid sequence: CASSQSLARADTQYF.

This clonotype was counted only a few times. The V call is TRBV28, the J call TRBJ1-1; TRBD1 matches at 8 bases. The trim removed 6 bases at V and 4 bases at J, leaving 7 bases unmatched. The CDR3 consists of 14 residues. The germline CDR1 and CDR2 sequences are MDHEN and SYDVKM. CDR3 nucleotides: TGTGCCAGCAGATCACCGGGGACAGGCACTGAAGCTTTCTTT. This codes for CASRSPGTGTEAFF.

CDR3 DNA sequence: TGCAGTGCTAGCGACAGTTATAGCAATCAGCCCCAGCATTTT. The encoded protein is CSASDSYSNQPQHF. The chain links TRBV20-1 to TRBJ1-5; weak D call: TRBD1 (5 bases). CDR3 size: 14 residues. Germline CDR1 and CDR2: DFQATT and SNEGSKA (reference sequence). Trimming left V 3 bases short and J 0 bases short, with 9 bases between.

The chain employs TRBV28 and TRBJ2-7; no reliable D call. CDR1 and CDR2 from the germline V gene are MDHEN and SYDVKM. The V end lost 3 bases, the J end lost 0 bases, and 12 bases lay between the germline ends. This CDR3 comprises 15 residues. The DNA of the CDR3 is TGTGCCAGCAGTTTTAGTGTTACCCTCTCCTACGAGCAGTACTTC. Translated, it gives CASSFSVTLSYEQYF.

The CDR3 DNA reads as TGTGCCAGCAAACAGGCGGGAGGCTCCTACGAGCAGTACTTC. It specifies CASKQAGGSYEQYF. The V gene is TRBV6-2 or TRBV6-3, the J gene TRBJ2-7; 8 nucleotides align to TRBD2. The CDR3 contains 14 residues. V was clipped by 7 bases and J by 0 bases; unmatched bases: 5. Germline CDR1 and CDR2: MNHEY and SVGEGT.

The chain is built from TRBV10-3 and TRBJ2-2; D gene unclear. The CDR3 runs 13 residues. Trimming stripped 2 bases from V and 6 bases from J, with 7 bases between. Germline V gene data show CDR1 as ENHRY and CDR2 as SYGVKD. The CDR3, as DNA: TGTGCCATCAGTGAGCCCCCCCCCGGGGAGCTGTTTTTT. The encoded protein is CAISEPPPGELFF.

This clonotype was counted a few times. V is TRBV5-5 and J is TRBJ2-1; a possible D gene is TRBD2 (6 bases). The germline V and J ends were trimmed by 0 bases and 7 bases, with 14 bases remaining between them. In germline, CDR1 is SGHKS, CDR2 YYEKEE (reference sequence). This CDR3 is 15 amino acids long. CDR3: CASSLAVGLQNEQFF. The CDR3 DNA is TGTGCCAGCAGCTTGGCGGTGGGACTCCAAAATGAGCAGTTCTTC.

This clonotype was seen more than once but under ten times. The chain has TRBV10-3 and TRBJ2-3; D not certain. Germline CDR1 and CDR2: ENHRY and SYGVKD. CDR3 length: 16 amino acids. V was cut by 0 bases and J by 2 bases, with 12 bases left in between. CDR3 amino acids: CAISESVTQHTDTQYF. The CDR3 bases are TGTGCCATCAGTGAGTCGGTAACCCAGCACACAGATACGCAGTATTTT.

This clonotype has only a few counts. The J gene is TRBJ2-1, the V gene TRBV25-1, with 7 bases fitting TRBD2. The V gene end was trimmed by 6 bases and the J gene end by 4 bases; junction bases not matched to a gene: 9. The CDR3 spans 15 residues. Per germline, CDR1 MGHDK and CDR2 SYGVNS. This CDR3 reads CASRDSGGRYNEQFF. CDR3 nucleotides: TGTGCCAGCAGAGACTCTGGCGGGAGATACAATGAGCAGTTCTTC.

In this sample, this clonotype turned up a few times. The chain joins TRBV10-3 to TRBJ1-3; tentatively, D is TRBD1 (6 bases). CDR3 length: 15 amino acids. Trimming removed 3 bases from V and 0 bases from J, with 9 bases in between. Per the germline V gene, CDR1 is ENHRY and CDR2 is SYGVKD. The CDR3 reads CAISEQGYSGNTIYF. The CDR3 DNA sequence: TGTGCCATCAGTGAACAGGGATACTCTGGAAACACCATATATTTT.

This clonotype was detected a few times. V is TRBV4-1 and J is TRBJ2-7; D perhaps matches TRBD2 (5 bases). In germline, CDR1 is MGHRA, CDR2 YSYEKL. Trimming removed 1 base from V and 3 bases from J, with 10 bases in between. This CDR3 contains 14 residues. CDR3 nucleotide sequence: TGCGCCAGCAGCCAAGGAGCCGGACTCTACGAGCAGTACTTC. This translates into CASSQGAGLYEQYF.

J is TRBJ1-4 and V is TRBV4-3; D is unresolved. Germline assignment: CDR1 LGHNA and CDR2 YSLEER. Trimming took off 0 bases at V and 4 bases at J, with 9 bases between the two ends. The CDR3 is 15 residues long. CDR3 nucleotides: TGCGCCAGCAGCCAAGAATCGGGGAATAATGAAAAACTGTTTTTT. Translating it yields CASSQESGNNEKLFF.

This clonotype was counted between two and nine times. The CDR3 coding sequence is TGTGCCAGCAGTGGGGGTGGGGGACCCACAGATACGCAGTATTTT. It specifies CASSGGGGPTDTQYF. This chain connects TRBV6-1 to TRBJ2-3, with D tentatively TRBD1 or TRBD2 (5 bases each). The CDR3 runs to 15 residues. The V end lost 4 bases, the J end lost 2 bases, and 13 bases lay between the germline ends. In germline, CDR1 is MNHNS, CDR2 SASEGT.

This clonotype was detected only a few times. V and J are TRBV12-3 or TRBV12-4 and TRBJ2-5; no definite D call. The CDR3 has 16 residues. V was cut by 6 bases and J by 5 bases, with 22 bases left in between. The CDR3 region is CASSVLVRVPVETQYF. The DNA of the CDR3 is TGTGCCAGCAGCGTCCTGGTTAGGGTACCCGTGGAGACCCAGTACTTC.

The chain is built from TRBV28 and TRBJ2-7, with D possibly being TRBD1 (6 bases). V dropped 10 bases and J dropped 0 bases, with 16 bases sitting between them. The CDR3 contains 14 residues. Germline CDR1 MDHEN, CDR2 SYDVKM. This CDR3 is CATYRQASSYEQYF. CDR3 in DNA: TGTGCCACTTATCGACAGGCAAGCTCCTACGAGCAGTACTTC.

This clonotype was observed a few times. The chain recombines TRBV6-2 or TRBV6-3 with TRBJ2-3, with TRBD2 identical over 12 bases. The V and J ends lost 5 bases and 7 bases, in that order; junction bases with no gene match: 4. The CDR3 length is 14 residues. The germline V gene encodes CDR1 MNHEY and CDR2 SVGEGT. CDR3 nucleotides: TGTGCCAGCAGTCCGCTAGCGGGAGGGTATACGCAGTATTTT. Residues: CASSPLAGGYTQYF.